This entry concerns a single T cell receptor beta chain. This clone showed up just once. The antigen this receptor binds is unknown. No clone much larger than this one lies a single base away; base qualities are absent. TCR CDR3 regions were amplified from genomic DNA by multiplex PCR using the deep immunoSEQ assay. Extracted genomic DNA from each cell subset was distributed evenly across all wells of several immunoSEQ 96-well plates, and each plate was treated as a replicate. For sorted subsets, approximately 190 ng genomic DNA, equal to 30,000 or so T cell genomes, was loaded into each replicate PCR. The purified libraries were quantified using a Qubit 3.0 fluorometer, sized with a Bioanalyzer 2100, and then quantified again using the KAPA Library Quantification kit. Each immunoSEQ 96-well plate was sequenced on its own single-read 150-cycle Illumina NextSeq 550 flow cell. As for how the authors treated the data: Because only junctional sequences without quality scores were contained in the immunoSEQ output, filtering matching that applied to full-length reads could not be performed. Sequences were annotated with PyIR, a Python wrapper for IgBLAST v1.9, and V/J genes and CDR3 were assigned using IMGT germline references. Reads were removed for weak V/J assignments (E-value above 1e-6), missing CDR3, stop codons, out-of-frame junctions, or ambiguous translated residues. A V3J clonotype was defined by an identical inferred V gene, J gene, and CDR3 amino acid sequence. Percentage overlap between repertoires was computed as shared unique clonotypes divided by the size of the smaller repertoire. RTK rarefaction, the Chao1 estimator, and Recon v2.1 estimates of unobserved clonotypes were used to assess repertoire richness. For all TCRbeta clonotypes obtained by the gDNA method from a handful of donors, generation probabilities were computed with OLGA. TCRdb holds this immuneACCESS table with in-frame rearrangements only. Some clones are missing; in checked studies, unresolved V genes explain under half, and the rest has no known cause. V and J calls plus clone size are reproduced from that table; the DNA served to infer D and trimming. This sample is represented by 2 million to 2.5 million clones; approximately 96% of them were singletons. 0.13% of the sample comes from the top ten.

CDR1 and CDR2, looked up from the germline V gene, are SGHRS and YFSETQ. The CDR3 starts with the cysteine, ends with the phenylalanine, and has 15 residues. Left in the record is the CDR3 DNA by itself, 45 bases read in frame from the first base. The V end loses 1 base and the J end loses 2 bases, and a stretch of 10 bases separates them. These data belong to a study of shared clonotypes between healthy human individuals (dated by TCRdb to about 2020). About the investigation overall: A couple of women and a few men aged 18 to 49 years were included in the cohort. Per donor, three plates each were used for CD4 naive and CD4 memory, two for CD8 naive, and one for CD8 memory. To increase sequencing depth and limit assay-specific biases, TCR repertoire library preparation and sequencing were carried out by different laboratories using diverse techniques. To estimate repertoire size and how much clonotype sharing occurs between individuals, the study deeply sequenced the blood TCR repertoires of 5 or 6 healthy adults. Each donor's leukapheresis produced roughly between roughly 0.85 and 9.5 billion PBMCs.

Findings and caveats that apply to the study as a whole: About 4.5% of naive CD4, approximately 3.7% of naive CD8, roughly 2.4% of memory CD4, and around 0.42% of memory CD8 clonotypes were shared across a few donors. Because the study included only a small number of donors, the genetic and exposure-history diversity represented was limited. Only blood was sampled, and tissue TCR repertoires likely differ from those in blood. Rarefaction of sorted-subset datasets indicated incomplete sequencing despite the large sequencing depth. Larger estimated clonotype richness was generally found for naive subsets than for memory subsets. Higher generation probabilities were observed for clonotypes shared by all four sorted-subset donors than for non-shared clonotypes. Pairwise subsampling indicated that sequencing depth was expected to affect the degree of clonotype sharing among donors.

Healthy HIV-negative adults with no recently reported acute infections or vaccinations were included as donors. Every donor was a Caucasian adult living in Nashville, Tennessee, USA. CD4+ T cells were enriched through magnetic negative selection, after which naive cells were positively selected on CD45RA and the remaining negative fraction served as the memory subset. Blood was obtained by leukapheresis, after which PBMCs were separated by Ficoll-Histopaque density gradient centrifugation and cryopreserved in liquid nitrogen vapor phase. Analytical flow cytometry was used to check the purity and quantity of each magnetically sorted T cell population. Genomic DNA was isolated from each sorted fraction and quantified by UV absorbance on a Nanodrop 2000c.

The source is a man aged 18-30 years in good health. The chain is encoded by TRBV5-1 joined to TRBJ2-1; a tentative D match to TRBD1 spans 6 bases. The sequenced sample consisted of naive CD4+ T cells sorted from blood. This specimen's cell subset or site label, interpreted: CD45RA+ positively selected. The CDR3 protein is CASSLTGRPYNEQFF. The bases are TGCGCCAGCAGCTTGACAGGGCGGCCCTACAATGAGCAGTTCTTC.